Following are 2 T cell receptor beta chains from one sample sequenced in a study of shared clonotypes between healthy human individuals. TCRdb keeps only in-frame clones here, not all; method: immunoSEQ multiplex PCR. This sample yields over a million clones, of which approximately 96% are seen a single time; roughly 1.2% belongs to the top ten. Sequencing was done on a sample of naive CD4+ T cells sorted from blood. Subset of the sample: CD45RA+ positively selected. These receptors all come from a man aged 25 to 40 in good health.

The chain joins TRBV5-5 to TRBJ2-1; TRBD1 agrees at 7 bases. The CDR3 is made up of 15 amino acids. V shed 5 bases and J 5 bases; nucleotides not matched to a gene: 10. The germline V gene encodes CDR1 SGHKS and CDR2 YYEKEE (reference sequence). The CDR3 DNA reads as TGTGCCAGCAGTCGAACCGGGACAGAAAACAATGAGCAGTTCTTC. Translating gives CASSRTGTENNEQFF.

A note on this clone: This sample also contains other DNA sequences that code for the same CDR3. V usage is TRBV7-9 and J usage is TRBJ2-1; no clear D gene. This CDR3 has 13 amino acids. V was shortened by 0 bases and J by 5 bases, with 5 bases between the two germline ends. Germline lookup yields CDR1 SEHNR and CDR2 FQNEAQ (reference sequence). The CDR3 region is CASSLAPDNEQFF. For the CDR3, the DNA is TGTGCCAGCAGCTTAGCCCCCGACAATGAGCAGTTCTTC.